This T cell receptor (beta chain) emerged from a study of shared clonotypes between healthy human individuals. For this clone: Antigen: not known.

Naive CD8 cells, CD45RO-negative and positively selected for CCR7, excluded terminally differentiated effector memory CD45RA+ cells. CDR1 is SSHAT, CDR2 FNYEAQ, per germline (reference sequence). This CDR3 has 13 amino acids. Study observations and caveats: Compared with clonotypes that all four donors shared, non-shared clonotypes had lower generation probabilities. Incomplete sequencing of sorted subsets was indicated by rarefaction despite large depth.

TCRdb keeps only in-frame clones here, not all; method: immunoSEQ multiplex PCR. The repertoire has roughly 590,000 clones, roughly 95% of them found once; the top ten carry around 0.11%. The source of this sequence is a young woman in good health. Sample: naive CD8+ T cells sorted from blood. The V gene is TRBV7-7, the J gene TRBJ2-5, with a weak D call TRBD2 (6 bases). Matching the DNA end better, TRBJ2-7 makes the J call doubtful. In DNA form, the CDR3 reads TGTGCCAGCAGTGCCGGGAGAGGCTACGAGCAGTACTTC. This codes for CASSAGRGYEQYF.